This section outlines one T cell receptor (beta chain) sequence together with its context. What it binds is not known. The CDR3 is made up of 15 amino acids. Trimming removed 0 bases at V and 1 base at J, with 6 bases between. This specimen comes from a study of early T cells in non-severe SARS-CoV-2 infection. The overall study: It was bulk RNA from unsorted whole blood that was sequenced, and the chains were unpaired. Whole-study findings and limits: Anti-spike CD8 responses were favored in VDJdb matching, and private and CD4 specificities were missed.

Individual cDNA molecules each received unique molecular identifiers attached to them. Via MiXCR, TCRdb re-called the 5' RACE reads, giving one row per CDR3 protein. Among nearly 110,000 distinct CDR3 sequences listed, more than 9.5% were seen once. V usage is TRBV12-3 or TRBV12-4 and J usage is TRBJ2-2, with no clear D. Sequencing used whole blood. This sequence originates from an adult who was a healthcare worker with PCR-confirmed SARS-CoV-2 infection or an uninfected control (not recorded which). The CDR3, as DNA: TGTGCCAGCAGTTTAGCGCTCTGGAACACCGGGGAGCTGTTTTTT. Amino acid sequence: CASSLALWNTGELFF.